The T cell receptor beta chain under discussion was sequenced for a study of chronic HIV infection and antiretroviral therapy. Via MiXCR, TCRdb re-called the 5' RACE reads, giving one row per CDR3 protein. The data show some 46,000 distinct CDR3 sequences, under 20% seen once. Germline CDR1 LNHNV, CDR2 YYDKDF (reference sequence). The CDR3 is made up of 17 amino acids. Trimming pared 3 bases from V and 4 bases from J, leaving 19 bases between. Sequenced: peripheral blood. The source is an adult who had HIV and had not received antiretroviral therapy, or was an uninfected healthy control (not recorded which). The rearrangement links TRBV15 to TRBJ1-5; D unresolved. The CDR3 protein is CATSSPRSVSLNQPQHF. The DNA for the CDR3 is TGTGCCACCAGCAGCCCCCGAAGCGTAAGTTTAAATCAGCCCCAGCATTTT.